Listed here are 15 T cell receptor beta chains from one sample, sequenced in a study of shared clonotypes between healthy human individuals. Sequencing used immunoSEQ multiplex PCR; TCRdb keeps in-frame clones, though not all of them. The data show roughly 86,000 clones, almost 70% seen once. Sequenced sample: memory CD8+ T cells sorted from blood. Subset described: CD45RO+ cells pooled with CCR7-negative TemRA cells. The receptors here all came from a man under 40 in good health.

The CDR3 DNA follows: TGTGCCACCAGCACTCCGATGGGACAGGGGGCGTTTTTGGCCATTCAGTACTTC. This codes for CATSTPMGQGAFLAIQYF. This rearrangement joins TRBV15 to TRBJ2-4, with TRBD1 identical over 12 bases. V lost 4 bases to trimming and J lost 9 bases; unmatched junction nucleotides: 16. Germline V gene lookup returns CDR1 LNHNV and CDR2 YYDKDF (reference sequence). The CDR3 loop spans 18 amino acids.

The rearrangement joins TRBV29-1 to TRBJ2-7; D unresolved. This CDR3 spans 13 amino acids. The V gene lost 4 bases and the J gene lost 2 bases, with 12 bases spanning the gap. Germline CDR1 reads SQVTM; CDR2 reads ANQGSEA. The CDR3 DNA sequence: TGCAGCGTTGCTGTCCGCGAGCCCTACGAGCAGTACTTC. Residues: CSVAVREPYEQYF.

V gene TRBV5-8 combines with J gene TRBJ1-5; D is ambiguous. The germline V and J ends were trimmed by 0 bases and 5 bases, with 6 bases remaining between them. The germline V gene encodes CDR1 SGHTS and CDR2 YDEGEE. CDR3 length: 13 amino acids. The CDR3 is CASSLETDQPQHF. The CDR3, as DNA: TGTGCCAGCAGCTTGGAGACGGATCAGCCCCAGCATTTT.

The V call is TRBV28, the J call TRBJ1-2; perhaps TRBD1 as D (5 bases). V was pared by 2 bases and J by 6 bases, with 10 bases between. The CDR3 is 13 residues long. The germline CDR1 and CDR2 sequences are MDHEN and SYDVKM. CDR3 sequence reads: CASSLDSFHGYTF. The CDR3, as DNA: TGTGCCAGCAGTTTAGACAGCTTTCATGGCTACACCTTC.

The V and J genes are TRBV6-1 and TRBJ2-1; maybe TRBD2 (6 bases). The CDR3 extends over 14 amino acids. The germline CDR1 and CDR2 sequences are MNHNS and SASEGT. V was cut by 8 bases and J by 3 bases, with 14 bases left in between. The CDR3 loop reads CASETGTGYNEQFF. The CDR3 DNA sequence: TGTGCCAGCGAAACCGGGACTGGCTACAATGAGCAGTTCTTC.

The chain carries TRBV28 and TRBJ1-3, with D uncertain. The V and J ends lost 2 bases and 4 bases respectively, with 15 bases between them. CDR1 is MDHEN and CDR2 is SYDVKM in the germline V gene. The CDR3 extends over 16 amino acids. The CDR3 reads CASSLHQAGSGNTIYF. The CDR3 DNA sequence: TGTGCCAGCAGTTTACACCAGGCAGGTTCAGGAAACACCATATATTTT.

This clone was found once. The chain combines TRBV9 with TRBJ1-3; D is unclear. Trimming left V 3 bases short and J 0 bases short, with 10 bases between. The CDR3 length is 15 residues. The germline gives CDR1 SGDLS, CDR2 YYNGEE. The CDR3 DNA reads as TGTGCCAGCAGCGATGACCTGGGCTCTGGAAACACCATATATTTT. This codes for CASSDDLGSGNTIYF.

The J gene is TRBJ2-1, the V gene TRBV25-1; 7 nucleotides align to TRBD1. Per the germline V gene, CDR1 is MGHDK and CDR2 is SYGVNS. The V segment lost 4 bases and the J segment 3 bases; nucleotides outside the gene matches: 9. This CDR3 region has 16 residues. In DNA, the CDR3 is TGTGCCAGCAGTGGCCGGGACAGATACGACTACAATGAGCAGTTCTTC. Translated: CASSGRDRYDYNEQFF.

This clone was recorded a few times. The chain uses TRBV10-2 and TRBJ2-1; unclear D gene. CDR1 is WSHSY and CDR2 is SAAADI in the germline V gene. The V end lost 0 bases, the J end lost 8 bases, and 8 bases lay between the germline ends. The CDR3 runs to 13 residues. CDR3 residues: CASSESNPYEQFF. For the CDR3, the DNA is TGCGCCAGCAGTGAGTCGAATCCGTATGAGCAGTTCTTC.

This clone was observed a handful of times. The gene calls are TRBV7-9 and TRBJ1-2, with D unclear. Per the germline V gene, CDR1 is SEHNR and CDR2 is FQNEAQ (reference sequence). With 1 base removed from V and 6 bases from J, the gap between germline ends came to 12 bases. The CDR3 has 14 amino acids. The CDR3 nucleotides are TGTGCCAGCAGCTTAGGGAACAGTAGGGATGGCTACACCTTC. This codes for CASSLGNSRDGYTF. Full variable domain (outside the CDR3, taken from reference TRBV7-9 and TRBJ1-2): DTGVSQNPRHKITKRGQNVTFRCDPISEHNRLYWYRQTLGQGPEFLTYFQNEAQLEKSRLLSDRFSAERPKGSFSTLEIQRTEQGDSAMYLCASSLGNSRDGYTFGSGTRLTVV.

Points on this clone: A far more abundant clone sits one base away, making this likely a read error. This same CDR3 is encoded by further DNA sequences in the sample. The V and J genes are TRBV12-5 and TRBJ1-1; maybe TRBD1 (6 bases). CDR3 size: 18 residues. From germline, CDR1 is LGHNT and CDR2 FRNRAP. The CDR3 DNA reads TGCGCTAGTGGTTTTTCTGACGGGGGGCTGGGGGCAGCCACTGAAGCTTTCTTT. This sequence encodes CASGFSDGGLGAATEAFF.

In DNA, the CDR3 is TGTGCCAGCAGCTTGAGTGAGACTAGCGGGAGGATGGATGAGCAGTTCTTC. Translated, it gives CASSLSETSGRMDEQFF. The chain is built from TRBV7-2 and TRBJ2-1; 13 nucleotides line up with TRBD2. The CDR3 consists of 17 residues. Germline V gives CDR1 SGHTA, CDR2 FQGNSA. V lost 3 bases, J lost 8 bases, and 10 bases stayed unmatched.

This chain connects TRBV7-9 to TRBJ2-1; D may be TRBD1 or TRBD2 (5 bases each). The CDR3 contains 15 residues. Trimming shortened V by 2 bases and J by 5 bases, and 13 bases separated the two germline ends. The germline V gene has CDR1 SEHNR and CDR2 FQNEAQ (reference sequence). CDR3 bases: TGTGCCAGCAGCTTAAGCCAGGGAGTCCACAATGAGCAGTTCTTC. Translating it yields CASSLSQGVHNEQFF.

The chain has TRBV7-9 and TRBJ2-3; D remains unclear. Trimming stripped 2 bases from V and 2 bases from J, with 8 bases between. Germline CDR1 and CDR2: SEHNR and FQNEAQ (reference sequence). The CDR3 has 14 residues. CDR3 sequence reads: CASSLTSDTDTQYF. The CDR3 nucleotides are TGTGCCAGCAGCTTAACAAGTGACACAGATACGCAGTATTTT.

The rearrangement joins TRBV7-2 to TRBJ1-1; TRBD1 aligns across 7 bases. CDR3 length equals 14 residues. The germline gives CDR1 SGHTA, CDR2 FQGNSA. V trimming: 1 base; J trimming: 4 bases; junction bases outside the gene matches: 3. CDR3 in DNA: TGTGCCAGCAGCTTAGTGCCAGGGGGCACTGAAGCTTTCTTT. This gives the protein CASSLVPGGTEAFF.